This TCR beta chain was sequenced during a study of control samples from healthy donors and cancer patients. The length of the CDR3 is 13 residues. Trimming pared 8 bases from V and 5 bases from J, leaving 15 bases between. The germline V gene has CDR1 MNHEY and CDR2 SVGAGI. TCRdb's table, derived via immunoSEQ multiplex PCR, lists solely in-frame clones and lacks some. The sample comprises 70,000 to 100,000 clones, over 85% of which are singletons, and over 1.5% rests with the top ten. V and J are TRBV6-5 and TRBJ1-1; no firm D call. The source of this sequence is a woman aged 60-75 years with head and neck cancer. The sample comprised PBMCs. CDR3 amino acids: CASPGPGLTEAFF. The CDR3, as DNA: TGTGCCAGCCCGGGCCCGGGCTTGACTGAAGCTTTCTTT.